The 16 T cell receptor beta chains presented below share a single source sample, sequenced in a study of glioma-infiltrating T cells. TCR alpha and beta CDR3 regions were amplified from RNA using iRepertoire nested multiplex PCR. Using its own MiXCR run on the multiplex PCR reads, TCRdb lists one record per CDR3 protein. Of around 390,000 distinct CDR3 sequences in the sample, roughly 41% were seen once. What was sequenced was glioma tissue, nonneoplastic brain tissue, or PBMCs (not recorded which). These receptors all come from a human donor with low-grade glioma or glioblastoma, undergoing nonglioma brain surgery, or in good health (not recorded which).

A remark on this clonotype: This clone may be a read error of a much larger clone one base away. V is TRBV28 and J is TRBJ2-6, with D tentatively TRBD1 (6 bases). CDR1 MDHEN and CDR2 SYDVKM come from the germline V gene. The CDR3 covers 16 residues. The CDR3, as DNA: TGTCCCAGCAGCTATCGAGGGGGAGTTGGGGCCAACGTCCTGACTTTC. As protein: CPSSYRGGVGANVLTF.

Turning to this clonotype: Given a much more abundant clone one base away, this may be a read error. The V and J genes are TRBV25-1 and TRBJ2-7; D could derive from TRBD1 or TRBD2 (5 bases each). Germline values: CDR1 MGHDK, CDR2 SYGVNS. This CDR3 contains 14 residues. With 8 bases removed from V and 2 bases from J, the gap between germline ends came to 16 bases. CDR3 sequence: CASGHGAGPYEQYF. CDR3 nucleotide sequence: TGTGCCAGCGGCCACGGGGCAGGGCCCTACGAGCAGTACTTC.

This clonotype has just a few counts. The CDR3 sequence is CASSQERAGASYEQYF. The CDR3 bases are TGCGCCAGCAGCCAAGAACGGGCGGGAGCTTCCTACGAGCAGTACTTC. The chain couples TRBV4-3 to TRBJ2-7, with TRBD2 identical over 7 bases. The CDR3 runs to 16 residues. V gave up 0 bases and J gave up 1 base; unmatched junction bases: 6. The germline V gene encodes CDR1 LGHNA and CDR2 YSLEER.

The chain uses TRBV7-3 and TRBJ2-1; no clear D. CDR1 and CDR2 (germline): SGHTA, FQGTGA. V lost 0 bases, J lost 6 bases, and 6 bases lay in between. This CDR3 contains 13 residues. The CDR3 bases are TGTGCCAGCAGCTTAACGTTCCTCAATGAGCAGTTCTTC. This translates into CASSLTFLNEQFF. Full variable domain (remainder filled in from reference TRBV7-3 and TRBJ2-1): GAGVSQTPSNKVTEKGKYVELRCDPISGHTALYWYRQSLGQGPEFLIYFQGTGAADDSGLPNDRFFAVRPEGSVSTLKIQRTERGDSAVYLCASSLTFLNEQFFGPGTRLTVL.

The chain's CDR3 is CATSRTTYDSQETQYF. The CDR3 DNA reads as TGTGCCACCAGCAGAACCACATATGATAGTCAAGAGACACAGTACTTC. The chain joins TRBV15 to TRBJ2-7, with D unclear. V was clipped by 2 bases and J by 10 bases, with 24 bases between them. CDR3 length: 16 amino acids. Germline CDR1 is LNHNV and CDR2 is YYDKDF (reference sequence).

The rearrangement uses TRBV7-9 and TRBJ1-2; D is uncertain. Trimming stripped 5 bases from V and 8 bases from J, with 15 bases between. Germline loops: CDR1 SEHNR, CDR2 FQNEAQ (reference sequence). The length of the CDR3 is 13 residues. CDR3 in DNA: TGTGCCAGCAGCCGCGACGGGCCGGTGGGCTACACCTTC. This codes for CASSRDGPVGYTF.

This clonotype was observed a single time. It may be a read error: a sequence one base away is much more abundant. CDR3 sequence (DNA): TGTGCCAGCAGTGACTTACCCAGGGGGGGCCGAGATCAGCCCCAGCATTTT. This codes for CASSDLPRGGRDQPQHF. The V call is TRBV6-2 or TRBV6-3, the J call TRBJ1-5; 7 bases map to TRBD1. Germline CDR1 MNHEY, CDR2 SVGEGT. The ends lost 5 bases at V and 5 bases at J; junction bases unmatched: 15. The CDR3 consists of 17 residues.

This clonotype was seen a single time. This clone may be a read error of a much larger clone one base away. J is TRBJ2-7 and V is TRBV7-2; 7 bases line up with TRBD1. The CDR3 has 15 residues. CDR1 and CDR2 from the germline V gene are SGHTA and FQGNSA. V lost 4 bases to trimming and J lost 4 bases; unmatched junction nucleotides: 10. CDR3 in amino acids: CASSSNRGTSYEQYF. In DNA form, the CDR3 reads TGTGCCAGCAGCTCCAACAGGGGAACCTCATACGAGCAGTACTTC.

This chain uses TRBV20-1 with TRBJ2-5; tentative D call: TRBD1 (5 bases). CDR1 is DFQATT, CDR2 SNEGSKA, per germline (reference sequence). Trimming left V 5 bases short and J 1 base short, with 11 bases between. The CDR3 contains 13 residues. The CDR3 loop is CSALTDRQETQYF. CDR3 coding DNA: TGCAGTGCTTTGACAGACCGCCAAGAGACCCAGTACTTC.

This chain joins TRBV7-2 and TRBJ2-1; D may be TRBD2 (6 bases). V was shortened by 4 bases and J by 1 base, with 11 bases between the two germline ends. The CDR3 runs to 15 residues. Germline CDR1 and CDR2: SGHTA and FQGNSA. CDR3 region: CASSSVAVSYNEQFF. DNA of the CDR3: TGTGCCAGCAGCTCGGTAGCGGTTTCCTACAATGAGCAGTTCTTC.

This clonotype was counted only a few times. V gene TRBV7-3 combines with J gene TRBJ2-1; TRBD2 matches at 9 bases. The CDR3 has 15 amino acids. Germline assignment: CDR1 SGHTA and CDR2 FQGTGA. Trimming took 4 bases from V and 6 from J; bases not matched to a gene: 7. The CDR3 DNA reads as TGTGCCAGCAGCTCGGGACTAGCCCCCGCCAATGAGCAGTTCTTC. It yields the protein CASSSGLAPANEQFF.

The chain has TRBV27 and TRBJ2-1, with 12 bases identical to TRBD2. The V segment lost 5 bases and the J segment 2 bases; nucleotides outside the gene matches: 10. Germline V gives CDR1 MNHEY, CDR2 SMNVEV (reference sequence). The CDR3 runs to 18 residues. CDR3 nucleotides: TGTGCCAGCAGTCGGCTAGCGGGAGGGCCCATCCCCTACAATGAGCAGTTCTTC. Protein product: CASSRLAGGPIPYNEQFF.

In this sample, this clonotype turned up once. CDR3 DNA: TGTGCCAGCAGAGGGGACGTGTCCAATGAGCAGTTCTTC. This encodes CASRGDVSNEQFF. The V call is TRBV12-3 or TRBV12-4, the J call TRBJ2-1, with D possibly called TRBD1 or TRBD2 (5 bases each). There are 13 residues in the CDR3. The V gene lost 6 bases and the J gene lost 6 bases, with 12 bases spanning the gap.

This clonotype was observed a handful of times. This chain connects TRBV28 to TRBJ2-1, with 9 positions matching TRBD2. CDR1 and CDR2 from the germline V gene are MDHEN and SYDVKM. This CDR3 is built from 16 residues. Trimming took 2 bases from V and 0 from J; bases not matched to a gene: 2. The CDR3 DNA sequence: TGTGCCAGCAGTTTAGCAGCGGGGGGCTCCTACAATGAGCAGTTCTTC. Its translation: CASSLAAGGSYNEQFF.

The chain carries TRBV20-1 and TRBJ2-7, with D perhaps TRBD1 or TRBD2 (6 bases each). V was trimmed by 7 bases and J by 4 bases, leaving 14 bases between them. This CDR3 comprises 12 residues. Germline V gene sequence: CDR1 DFQATT, CDR2 SNEGSKA (reference sequence). This CDR3 reads CSVLTRGYEQYF. The CDR3 region has the DNA TGCAGTGTCCTGACTAGGGGGTACGAGCAGTACTTC.

This clonotype was counted between two and nine times. The chain joins TRBV24-1 to TRBJ2-7; tentatively, D is TRBD1 (5 bases). V dropped 3 bases and J dropped 5 bases, with 13 bases sitting between them. The CDR3 length is 14 residues. Germline lookup yields CDR1 KGHDR and CDR2 SFDVKD. CDR3 sequence reads: CATSDLTVRDEQYF. In DNA, the CDR3 is TGTGCCACCAGTGATCTGACAGTTCGGGACGAGCAGTACTTC.